Sequencing of this TCR beta chain was carried out in a study of Ad26.COV2.S vaccination and SARS-CoV-2 variants. The assay was immunoSEQ multiplex PCR, and TCRdb's table has in-frame clones only and misses some. The sample has about 680,000 clones, 70% to 90% seen once. Trimming took off 1 base at V and 9 bases at J, with 7 bases between the two ends. The CDR3 covers 11 residues. Per the germline V gene, CDR1 is SGHDN and CDR2 is FVKESK. Specified treatment: 15 to 20 received Ad26.COV2.S at low or high dose, single or two shots; roughly five received placebo; per-sample allocation not given. Following the first vaccine or placebo injection, samples were taken on day 63.

Specimen: peripheral blood, collected in a trial of Ad26.COV2.S vaccine versus placebo. This rearrangement joins TRBV14 to TRBJ2-7; D is ambiguous. The clonotype was recovered from a person between 18 and 65 years old who received the Ad26.COV2.S COVID-19 vaccine or a placebo. The DNA for the CDR3 is TGTGCCAGCAGCCAAGGGCCTGGGCAGTACTTC. Translated: CASSQGPGQYF.